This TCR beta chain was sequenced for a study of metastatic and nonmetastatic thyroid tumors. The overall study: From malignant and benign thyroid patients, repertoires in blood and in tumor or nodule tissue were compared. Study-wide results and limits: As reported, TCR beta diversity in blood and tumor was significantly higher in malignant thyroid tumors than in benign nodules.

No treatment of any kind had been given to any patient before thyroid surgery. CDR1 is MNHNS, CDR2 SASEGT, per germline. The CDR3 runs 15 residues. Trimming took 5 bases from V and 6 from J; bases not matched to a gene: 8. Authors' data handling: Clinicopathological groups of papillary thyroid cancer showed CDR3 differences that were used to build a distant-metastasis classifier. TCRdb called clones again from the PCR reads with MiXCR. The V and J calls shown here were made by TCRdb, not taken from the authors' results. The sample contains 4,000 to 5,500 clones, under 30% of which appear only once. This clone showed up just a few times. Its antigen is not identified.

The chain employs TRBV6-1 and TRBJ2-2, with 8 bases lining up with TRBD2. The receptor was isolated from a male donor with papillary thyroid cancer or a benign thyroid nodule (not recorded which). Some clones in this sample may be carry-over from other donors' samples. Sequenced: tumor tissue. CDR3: CASSQPPGGAGELFF. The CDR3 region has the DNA TGTGCCAGCAGTCAACCTCCCGGGGGGGCCGGGGAGCTGTTTTTT.